This T cell receptor (beta chain) is from a study of cytomegalovirus exposure and HLA in healthy donors. Whole-study results and caveats: Most of the CMV-associated TCR beta chains (in a later analysis) appeared to be HLA-restricted.

Donors counted as nominally healthy when sampled, yet unrecorded immune exposures were likely. 13 Jbeta primers and 60 Vbeta primers were used for the PCR. Only in-frame clones appear in the TCRdb table, and some are missing; sequencing was by immunoSEQ multiplex PCR. The table includes around 160,000 clones, around 85% detected once. The CDR3 consists of 17 residues. The table lists this clone with a count of one. Its antigen remains unidentified. Material: PBMCs. The clonotype was recovered from a man between 18 and 29 years old in good health and CMV-seropositive. The chain joins TRBV1 to TRBJ2-5; the D call in the table, TRBD2, was not verified against the DNA. TRBV1 is a listed pseudogene. The DNA of the CDR3 is TGCACCAGCAGCCAACCGGAAGTGGGGGGGGTCCGGGAGACCCAGTACTTC. This encodes CTSSQPEVGGVRETQYF.